This T cell receptor (beta chain) was observed in a study of blood T cell repertoires in COVID-19. Study as a whole: Acute and convalescent COVID-19 specimens originated in the United States, Italy and Spain. T cells, B-cell-depleted T cells, or PBMCs provided the cDNA or gDNA that served as material.

Authors' processing steps: Amplification with reference gene primers provided the estimates of nucleated cell counts. Generated by immunoSEQ multiplex PCR, the TCRdb table keeps only in-frame clones and is missing some. The DNA gave D and trimming, while V, J and clone size come from that table. The sample gives 30,000 to 40,000 clones, 87% of which show up once; 1.5% to 2% is in the top ten. Sequenced material: peripheral blood. The receptor was derived from a man aged 50 or older with active or convalescent COVID-19.

Here the CDR3 reads CASTKKGAGSSYEQYF. CDR3 DNA sequence: TGTGCCAGCACTAAAAAGGGGGCCGGAAGCTCCTACGAGCAGTACTTC. The rearrangement links TRBV7-9 to TRBJ2-7, with 7 bases fitting TRBD1. After removal of 7 bases from V and 0 bases from J, the junction contained 12 bases not matched to a gene. The CDR3 covers 16 residues. CDR1 SEHNR and CDR2 FQNEAQ come from the germline V gene (reference sequence).